This TCR beta chain was found in a study of T-cell memory formation after mild COVID-19. At the level of the study: Largely donor-specific sequence clusters came from a couple of donors.

Constant-segment-primed 5'RACE gave TCR alpha and TCR beta cDNA libraries with sample barcodes and UMIs. Via MiXCR, TCRdb re-called the 5' RACE reads, giving one row per CDR3 protein. The sample shows 85,000 to 130,000 distinct CDR3 sequences, over 15% of them seen only once. The CDR3 consists of 18 residues. Germline values: CDR1 SGHVS, CDR2 FNYEAQ. For this clonotype: At one end, the junction sequence differs from germline, possibly due to a read error.

Source material: PBMCs or a T cell subset sorted from them (not recorded which). The chain couples TRBV7-6 to TRBJ2-2; 16 nucleotides match TRBD2. The receptor was derived from an adult woman who had mild COVID-19 (a few samples of this study predate the infection). Cell type and time point are not known. The CDR3 loop is CASSPGLAGGTNAGELFF. CDR3 bases: TGTGCCAGCAGCCCGGGACTAGCGGGGGGGACGAACGCCGGGGAGCTGTTTTTT.